This entry features one T cell receptor (beta chain) sequence. Its antigen is as yet unknown. The record originates from a study of radiation and T cells in renal cell carcinoma. Method: immunoSEQ multiplex PCR; TCRdb's copy keeps in-frame clones and lacks some. This sample carries some 150,000 clones, approximately 88% of them seen once, and the ten largest clones take 10% to 15%. General study points: From baseline, blood top tumor clonotypes peaked at 2 weeks post-radiation.

Time point denoted: blood 2 weeks post-SBRT. Regarding treatment: 15 Gy SBRT to primary tumor, nephrectomy 4 weeks later. Germline V gives CDR1 SGHVS, CDR2 FNYEAQ. The CDR3 runs to 11 residues. V was shortened by 5 bases and J by 12 bases, with 12 bases between the two germline ends. This receptor was identified in a woman aged 50 to 60 with renal cell carcinoma. This material consisted of blood, taken from a patient whose treatment included radiotherapy and nephrectomy. The gene calls are TRBV7-6 and TRBJ2-3, with unresolved D. The CDR3 DNA reads TGTGCCAGCAGCCCATTGGGCAGACAGTATTTT. This codes for CASSPLGRQYF. The full variable domain, completed using reference TRBV7-6 and TRBJ2-3, is GAGVSQSPRYKVTKRGQDVALRCDPISGHVSLYWYRQALGQGPEFLTYFNYEAQQDKSGLPNDRFSAERPEGSISTLTIQRTEQRDSAMYRCASSPLGRQYFGPGTRLTVL.